The rows below give T cell receptor beta chains drawn from one sample of a study of CD8 T cells in ankylosing spondylitis. One entry per CDR3 protein results from TCRdb running MiXCR on the 5' RACE reads. The sample contains a few hundred thousand distinct CDR3 sequences, 8% of which appear only once. Sequenced material: blood, either unsorted or a sorted T cell fraction (not recorded which). These receptors came from a male donor with ankylosing spondylitis. CDR3s leave out the opening cysteine and the closing phenylalanine or tryptophan. The order of the fields is J gene, V gene, CDR3 protein.

J gene: TRBJ2-1; V gene: TRBV18; CDR3 protein: ASSQDQGGSYNEQF
J gene: TRBJ2-3; V gene: TRBV27; CDR3 protein: ASRTGHTDTQY
J gene: TRBJ2-5; V gene: TRBV7-9; CDR3 protein: ASSFTALAGEQETQY
J gene: TRBJ2-5; V gene: TRBV7-2; CDR3 protein: ASSLNGVETQY
J gene: TRBJ2-1; V gene: TRBV12-3/TRBV12-4; CDR3 protein: ASSFPGEGDEQF
J gene: TRBJ2-5; V gene: TRBV7-9; CDR3 protein: ASQDGGQETQY
J gene: TRBJ2-7; V gene: TRBV6-2/TRBV6-3; CDR3 protein: ASTPGENYEQY
J gene: TRBJ2-1; V gene: TRBV20-1; CDR3 protein: SADTGTRSSYNEQF
J gene: TRBJ2-3; V gene: TRBV29-1; CDR3 protein: SVEVGQNSIGTQY
J gene: TRBJ1-4; V gene: TRBV5-1; CDR3 protein: ATSNGTTNEKLF
J gene: TRBJ2-7; V gene: TRBV7-2; CDR3 protein: ASSSRIAVGSYEQY
J gene: TRBJ2-1; V gene: TRBV5-6; CDR3 protein: ASSLGVGVGDEQF
J gene: TRBJ2-5; V gene: TRBV7-8; CDR3 protein: ASSQRDRGETQY
J gene: TRBJ2-3; V gene: TRBV21-1; CDR3 protein: ARLADSTDTQY
J gene: TRBJ2-5; V gene: TRBV3-1; CDR3 protein: ASSVERVATQY
J gene: TRBJ2-1; V gene: TRBV24-1; CDR3 protein: ATSGPVQGGSYNEQF
J gene: TRBJ2-3; V gene: TRBV6-2/TRBV6-3; CDR3 protein: ASDQTTGADTQY
J gene: TRBJ2-5; V gene: TRBV7-7; CDR3 protein: ASSPGLAGFQETQY
J gene: TRBJ1-1; V gene: TRBV5-1; CDR3 protein: ASSLVGQGARTEAF
J gene: TRBJ2-1; V gene: TRBV2; CDR3 protein: ASRTGVVNNEQF
J gene: TRBJ2-4; V gene: TRBV3-1; CDR3 protein: ASSQEFRSLAKNIQY
J gene: TRBJ2-5; V gene: TRBV7-8; CDR3 protein: ASSLWSGDRETQY
J gene: TRBJ2-5; V gene: TRBV29-1; CDR3 protein: STRLTNQETQY
J gene: TRBJ2-7; V gene: TRBV7-9; CDR3 protein: ASSITGTTSPYEQY
J gene: TRBJ1-5; V gene: TRBV4-1; CDR3 protein: ASSQDVGNQPQH
J gene: TRBJ2-3; V gene: TRBV4-2; CDR3 protein: ASSQVGASTDTQY
J gene: TRBJ1-5; V gene: TRBV7-9; CDR3 protein: ASSSYSGEGRNQPQH